The TCR beta chain described here comes from a study of cytomegalovirus exposure and HLA in healthy donors. This clone was recorded at least ten times. Its antigen remains unknown. A multiplex PCR was run with 60 Vbeta primers and 13 Jbeta primers. Generated by immunoSEQ multiplex PCR, the TCRdb table keeps only in-frame clones and is missing some. The top ten clones hold 2% to 2.5% of a sample with some 170,000 clones, approximately 72% of them seen once. Study-level results: In a later analysis, TCR beta V- and J-gene trimming showed a link to a missense DCLRE1C variant.

The V and J ends lost 4 bases and 3 bases, in that order; junction bases with no gene match: 2. CDR1 SGHRS and CDR2 YFSETQ come from the germline V gene. The CDR3 is 14 amino acids. Source material: PBMCs. This clonotype originated in a human donor in good health. The chain is built from TRBV5-1 and TRBJ2-1; 9 bases are shared with TRBD1. The CDR3 spells CASSPTGGYNEQFF. The DNA for the CDR3 is TGCGCCAGCAGCCCGACAGGGGGCTACAATGAGCAGTTCTTC.